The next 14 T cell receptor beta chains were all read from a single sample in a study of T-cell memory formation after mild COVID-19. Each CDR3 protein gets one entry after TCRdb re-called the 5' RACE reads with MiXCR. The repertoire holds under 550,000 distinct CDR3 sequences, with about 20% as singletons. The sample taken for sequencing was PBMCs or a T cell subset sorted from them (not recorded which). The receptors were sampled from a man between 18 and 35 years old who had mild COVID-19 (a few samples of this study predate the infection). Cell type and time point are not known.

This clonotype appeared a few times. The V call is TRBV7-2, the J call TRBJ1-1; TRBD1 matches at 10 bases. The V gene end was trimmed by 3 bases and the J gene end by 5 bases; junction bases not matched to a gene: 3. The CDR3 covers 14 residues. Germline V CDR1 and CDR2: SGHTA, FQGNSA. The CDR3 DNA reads TGTGCCAGCAGCTTTGACAGGGGGCTGACTGAAGCTTTCTTT. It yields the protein CASSFDRGLTEAFF.

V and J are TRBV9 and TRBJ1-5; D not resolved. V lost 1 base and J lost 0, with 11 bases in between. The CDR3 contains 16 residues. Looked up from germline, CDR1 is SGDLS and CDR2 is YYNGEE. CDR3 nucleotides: TGTGCCAGCAGCGTACCCCTCCCTTATAGCAATCAGCCCCAGCATTTT. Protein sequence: CASSVPLPYSNQPQHF.

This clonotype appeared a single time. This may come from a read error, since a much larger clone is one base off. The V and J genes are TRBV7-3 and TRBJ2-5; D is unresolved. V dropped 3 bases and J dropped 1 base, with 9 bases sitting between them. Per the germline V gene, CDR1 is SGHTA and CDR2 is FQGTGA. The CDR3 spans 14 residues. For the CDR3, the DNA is TGTGCCAGCAGCTTGTCAGTGTTCCAAGAGACCCAGTACTTC. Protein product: CASSLSVFQETQYF.

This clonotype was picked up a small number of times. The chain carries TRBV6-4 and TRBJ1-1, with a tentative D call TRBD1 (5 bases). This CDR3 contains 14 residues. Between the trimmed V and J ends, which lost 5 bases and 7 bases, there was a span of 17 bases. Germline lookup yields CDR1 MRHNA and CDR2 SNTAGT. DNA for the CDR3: TGTGCCAGCAGTCTCAGGGAGGGTCAAGGTGAAGCTTTCTTT. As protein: CASSLREGQGEAFF.

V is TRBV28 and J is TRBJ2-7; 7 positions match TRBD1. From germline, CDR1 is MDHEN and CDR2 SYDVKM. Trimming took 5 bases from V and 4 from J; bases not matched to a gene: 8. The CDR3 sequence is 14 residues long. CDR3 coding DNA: TGTGCCAGCAGTCCACAACAGGGGTGGTACGAGCAGTACGTC. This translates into CASSPQQGWYEQYV.

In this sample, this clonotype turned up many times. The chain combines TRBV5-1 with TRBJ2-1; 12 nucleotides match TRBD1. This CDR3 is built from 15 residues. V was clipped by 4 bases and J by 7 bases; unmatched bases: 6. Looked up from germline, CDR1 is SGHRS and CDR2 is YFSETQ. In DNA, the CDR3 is TGCGCCAGCAGCAAACCGGGACAGGGGGCAAATGAGCAGTTCTTC. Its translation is CASSKPGQGANEQFF. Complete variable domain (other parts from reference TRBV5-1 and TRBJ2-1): KAGVTQTPRYLIKTRGQQVTLSCSPISGHRSVSWYQQTPGQGLQFLFEYFSETQRNKGNFPGRFSGRQFSNSRSEMNVSTLELGDSALYLCASSKPGQGANEQFFGPGTRLTVL.

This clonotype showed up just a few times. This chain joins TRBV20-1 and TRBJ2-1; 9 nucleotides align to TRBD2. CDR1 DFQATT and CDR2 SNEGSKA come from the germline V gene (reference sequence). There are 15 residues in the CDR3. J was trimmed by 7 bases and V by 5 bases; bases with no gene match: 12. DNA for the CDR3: TGCAGTGCTCCTCCCGGACTAGCGCGGGGGAATGAGCAGTTCTTC. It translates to CSAPPGLARGNEQFF.

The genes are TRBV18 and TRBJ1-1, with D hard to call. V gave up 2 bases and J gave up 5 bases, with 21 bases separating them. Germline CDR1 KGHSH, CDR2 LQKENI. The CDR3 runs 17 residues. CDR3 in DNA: TGTGCCAGCTCACCAGAAGATCGGGTCTGGTCGTGGACTGAAGCTTTCTTT. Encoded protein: CASSPEDRVWSWTEAFF.

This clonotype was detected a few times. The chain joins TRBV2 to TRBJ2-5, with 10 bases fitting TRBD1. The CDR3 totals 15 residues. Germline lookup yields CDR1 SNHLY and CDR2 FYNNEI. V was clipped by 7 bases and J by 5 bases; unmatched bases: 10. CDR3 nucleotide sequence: TGTGCCAGCACAGGGACAGGGGCGACTGAGGAGACCCAGTACTTC. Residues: CASTGTGATEETQYF.

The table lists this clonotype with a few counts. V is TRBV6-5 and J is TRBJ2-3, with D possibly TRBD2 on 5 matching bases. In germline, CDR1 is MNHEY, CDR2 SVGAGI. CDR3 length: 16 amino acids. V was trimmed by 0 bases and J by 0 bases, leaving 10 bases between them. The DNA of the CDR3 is TGTGCCAGCAGTTACTCGGCTAGCAGCAGCACAGATACGCAGTATTTT. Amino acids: CASSYSASSSTDTQYF.

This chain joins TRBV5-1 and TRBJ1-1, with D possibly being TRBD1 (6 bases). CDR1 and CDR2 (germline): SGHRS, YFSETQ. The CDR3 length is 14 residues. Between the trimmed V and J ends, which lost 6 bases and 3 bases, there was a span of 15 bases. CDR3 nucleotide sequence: TGCGCCAGCACCGTTGTAGGGGGTGACACTGAAGCTTTCTTT. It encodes CASTVVGGDTEAFF.

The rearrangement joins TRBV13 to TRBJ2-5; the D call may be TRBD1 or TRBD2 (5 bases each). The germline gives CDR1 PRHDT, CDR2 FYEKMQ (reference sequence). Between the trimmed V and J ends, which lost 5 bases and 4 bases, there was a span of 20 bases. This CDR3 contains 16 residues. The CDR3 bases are TGTGCCAGCAGCAAACCCGAGGACCTGAGGGGAGAGACCCAGTACTTC. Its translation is CASSKPEDLRGETQYF.

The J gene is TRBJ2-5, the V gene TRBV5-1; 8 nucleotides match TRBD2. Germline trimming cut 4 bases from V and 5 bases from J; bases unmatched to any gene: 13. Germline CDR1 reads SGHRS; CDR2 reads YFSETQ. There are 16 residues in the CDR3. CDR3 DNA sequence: TGCGCCAGCAGCCCGTCTGGTGAGGTAGCGGGGGAGACCCAGTACTTC. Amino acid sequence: CASSPSGEVAGETQYF.

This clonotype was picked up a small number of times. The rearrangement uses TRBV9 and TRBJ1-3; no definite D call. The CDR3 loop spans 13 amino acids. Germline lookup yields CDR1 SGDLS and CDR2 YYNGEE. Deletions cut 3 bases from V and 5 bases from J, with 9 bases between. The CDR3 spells CASSGDLRNTIYF. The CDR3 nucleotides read TGTGCCAGCAGCGGCGACCTTAGAAACACCATATATTTT.